The T cell receptor (beta chain) under discussion was sequenced for a study of blood T cells in healthy people across ages. Study results and caveats: TCR beta diversity, measured per million T cells, fell in a roughly linear way with age.

The authors ran a second PCR of about 6 to 11 cycles using a sample-barcoded 5' primer and a J-beta primer mix. TCRdb re-called the 5' RACE reads through MiXCR, storing one row per CDR3 protein. The sample lists around 1,000,000 distinct CDR3 sequences; approximately 25% were seen once. This clonotype was observed a few times. Its antigen is unidentified. These data are also associated with another study on T cells of mothers and their children.

The receptor comes from a girl aged 2-10 years in good health. Source material: blood.

CDR3 DNA sequence: TGTGCCAGCAGTTCCCAAAAACTGTTTTTT. The encoded protein is CASSSQKLFF. The V and J genes are TRBV2 and TRBJ1-4; the D is unclear. The V end was cut by 5 bases, the J end by 9 bases, with 4 bases between. Germline CDR1 is SNHLY and CDR2 is FYNNEI. This CDR3 contains 10 residues.